This T cell receptor beta chain was profiled in a study of CD8+ T cells in alopecia areata. Study summary: Twice a day, 5 to 10 mg of oral tofacitinib was administered to treated patients.

RNA, once extracted, was reverse transcribed into cDNA for use as the sequencing template. Assay: immunoSEQ multiplex PCR; the TCRdb copy retains only in-frame clones and omits some. The top ten clones hold around 16% of a sample with some 99,000 clones, more than 55% of them seen once. Comments on this clone: As yet, its antigen is unknown.

The junction had 5 bases not matched to a gene; V was cut back by 0 bases and J by 3 bases. Germline V gives CDR1 MGHRA, CDR2 YSYEKL. The CDR3 sequence is 15 residues long. Study outcomes and limitations: Researchers reported that TCR sharing among patients proved less clear than in mice, possibly HLA-linked. With just one nonresponder, it is still uncertain whether baseline CD8+ expansion relates to response.

As to treatment: oral pan-JAK inhibitor, 5-10 mg twice daily. Alopecia areata patients gave lesional scalp punch biopsies and peripheral blood samples. The chain is built from TRBV4-1 and TRBJ2-7; 7 nucleotides agree with TRBD2. Sequenced material: CD8+ T cells sorted from blood, taken at week 4, from a patient treated with tofacitinib. This clonotype was sampled from a human donor with alopecia areata. In DNA, the CDR3 is TGCGCCAGCAGCCAAGAATCAGCGGGGATCTACGAGCAGTACTTC. It is translated as CASSQESAGIYEQYF.